This is a list of T cell receptor beta chains from one sample in a study of technical replicates of blood from a handful of donors. Sequencing used immunoSEQ multiplex PCR; TCRdb keeps in-frame clones, though not all of them. The repertoire holds 70,000 to 95,000 clones, approximately 92% seen once, with about 0.4% in the top ten. What was sequenced was T cells isolated from PBMCs. The receptors stem from a human donor in good health. Some clones in this sample may be carry-over from other donors' samples. CDR3s include the opening cysteine and the closing phenylalanine or tryptophan. A D gene is named only where the DNA matches it firmly. A row's size may be missing; if present it is once, few, many or a size class.

j_gene: TRBJ1-3; v_gene: TRBV12-5; d_gene: -; len: 16; abundance: -; CDR3nt: TGTGCTAGTGGTTTGGGGCAGGGGATATCTGGAAACACCATATATTTT; CDR3aa: CASGLGQGISGNTIYF
j_gene: TRBJ2-5; v_gene: TRBV7-8; d_gene: -; len: 15; abundance: -; CDR3nt: TGTGCCAGCAGCTTATGGTCTGGGGGCGCGGAGACCCAGTACTTC; CDR3aa: CASSLWSGGAETQYF
j_gene: TRBJ2-1; v_gene: TRBV19; d_gene: TRBD2; len: 14; abundance: -; CDR3nt: TGTGCCATCTGGAGCGGGGCCTCCTACAATGAGCAGTTCTTC; CDR3aa: CAIWSGASYNEQFF
j_gene: TRBJ2-7; v_gene: TRBV11-3; d_gene: TRBD1; len: 16; abundance: -; CDR3nt: TGTGCCAGCAGCTTATATCAAGGACAGGGGGGCTACGAGCAGTACTTC; CDR3aa: CASSLYQGQGGYEQYF
j_gene: TRBJ2-7; v_gene: TRBV6-5; d_gene: TRBD1; len: 14; abundance: -; CDR3nt: TGTGCCAGCAGTATGGGACAGTTGGGCTACGAGCAGTACTTC; CDR3aa: CASSMGQLGYEQYF
j_gene: TRBJ1-2; v_gene: TRBV9; d_gene: TRBD1; len: 11; abundance: -; CDR3nt: TGTGCCGTAGGGGGCGACTATGGCTACACCTTC; CDR3aa: CAVGGDYGYTF
j_gene: TRBJ2-3; v_gene: TRBV6-1; d_gene: -; len: 13; abundance: -; CDR3nt: TGTGCCAGCAGAGCCTTTACTACGGATACGCAGTATTTT; CDR3aa: CASRAFTTDTQYF
j_gene: TRBJ1-3; v_gene: TRBV10-3; d_gene: -; len: 16; abundance: -; CDR3nt: TGTGCCATCAGTGAGTCGATTGGAGGGACTGGAAACACCATATATTTT; CDR3aa: CAISESIGGTGNTIYF
j_gene: TRBJ2-7; v_gene: TRBV28; d_gene: TRBD1; len: 14; abundance: -; CDR3nt: TGTGCCAGCAGTTTAGGTAACAGGGGCTACGAGCAGTACTTC; CDR3aa: CASSLGNRGYEQYF
j_gene: TRBJ1-5; v_gene: TRBV7-6; d_gene: -; len: 13; abundance: -; CDR3nt: TGTGCCAGCAGCCCCACAGGGTGGCAGCCCCAGCATTTT; CDR3aa: CASSPTGWQPQHF
j_gene: TRBJ2-7; v_gene: TRBV7-9; d_gene: TRBD2; len: 14; abundance: -; CDR3nt: TGTGCCAGCAGCCTTACGACTAGCGCCGATGAGCAGTACTTC; CDR3aa: CASSLTTSADEQYF
j_gene: TRBJ2-7; v_gene: TRBV7-9; d_gene: TRBD2; len: 16; abundance: -; CDR3nt: TGTGCCAGCAGCCCTACGGGACTAGCGGAGCAATACGAGCAGTACTTC; CDR3aa: CASSPTGLAEQYEQYF
j_gene: TRBJ2-7; v_gene: TRBV18; d_gene: -; len: 16; abundance: -; CDR3nt: TGTGCCAGCTCACCGCTAAGTGGCGAGGGCTCCTACGAGCAGTACTTC; CDR3aa: CASSPLSGEGSYEQYF
j_gene: TRBJ2-7; v_gene: TRBV9; d_gene: -; len: 14; abundance: -; CDR3nt: TGTGCCAGCAGCGTAGACGGGGGAGTGTACGAGCAGTACTTC; CDR3aa: CASSVDGGVYEQYF
j_gene: TRBJ1-2; v_gene: TRBV6-6; d_gene: -; len: 15; abundance: -; CDR3nt: TGTGCCAGCAGTTACTCGAGGGCAGGATCCTATGGCTACACCTTC; CDR3aa: CASSYSRAGSYGYTF
j_gene: TRBJ2-2; v_gene: TRBV28; d_gene: -; len: 16; abundance: few; CDR3nt: TGTGCCAGCAGGATACCCCGGGGTCCGAACACCGGGGAGCTGTTTTTT; CDR3aa: CASRIPRGPNTGELFF
j_gene: TRBJ2-6; v_gene: TRBV14; d_gene: -; len: 17; abundance: -; CDR3nt: TGTGCCAGCAGCCATGAACGATTGAGCTCTGGGGCCAACGTCCTGACTTTC; CDR3aa: CASSHERLSSGANVLTF
j_gene: TRBJ2-2; v_gene: TRBV21-1; d_gene: -; len: 20; abundance: -; CDR3nt: TGTGCCAGCCTAAACTACAGACAGGGTTTACAGCGGGAGGGCCCCGGGGAGCTGTTTTTT; CDR3aa: CASLNYRQGLQREGPGELFF
j_gene: TRBJ2-2; v_gene: TRBV5-1; d_gene: -; len: 14; abundance: -; CDR3nt: TGCGCCAGCAGCTTTCCTCGGGGTGGAGGGGAGCTGTTTTTT; CDR3aa: CASSFPRGGGELFF
j_gene: TRBJ2-3; v_gene: TRBV5-6; d_gene: TRBD2; len: 15; abundance: -; CDR3nt: TGTGCCAGCAGCCCCCCGGGACTAGGAATTAGTACGCAGTATTTT; CDR3aa: CASSPPGLGISTQYF
j_gene: TRBJ2-7; v_gene: TRBV19; d_gene: TRBD2; len: 14; abundance: -; CDR3nt: TGTGCCAGTAGTAAAGCGGGGAGGCTATCCGAGCAGTACTTC; CDR3aa: CASSKAGRLSEQYF
j_gene: TRBJ2-5; v_gene: TRBV2; d_gene: TRBD2; len: 16; abundance: -; CDR3nt: TGTGCCAGCAGTTTTCCGGGACTAGCAGCGGGAGAGACCCAGTACTTC; CDR3aa: CASSFPGLAAGETQYF
j_gene: TRBJ2-7; v_gene: TRBV5-4; d_gene: TRBD2; len: 15; abundance: -; CDR3nt: TGTGCCAGCAGCTTGATGGCTAGCGGGCCATACGAGCAGTACTTC; CDR3aa: CASSLMASGPYEQYF
j_gene: TRBJ2-7; v_gene: TRBV5-8; d_gene: TRBD1; len: 15; abundance: -; CDR3nt: TGTGCCAGCAGCTCAGTCTGGGCAGGGGGCTTCGAGCAGTACTTC; CDR3aa: CASSSVWAGGFEQYF
j_gene: TRBJ2-7; v_gene: TRBV6-1; d_gene: -; len: 15; abundance: -; CDR3nt: TGTGCCAGCAGTGAAGCGCAGGGGCCAGGCTACGAGCAGTACTTC; CDR3aa: CASSEAQGPGYEQYF
j_gene: TRBJ2-1; v_gene: TRBV5-3; d_gene: TRBD2; len: 16; abundance: -; CDR3nt: TGTGCCAGAAGCTTTGCTAGCGGGAGCTCCTACAATGAGCAGTTCTTC; CDR3aa: CARSFASGSSYNEQFF